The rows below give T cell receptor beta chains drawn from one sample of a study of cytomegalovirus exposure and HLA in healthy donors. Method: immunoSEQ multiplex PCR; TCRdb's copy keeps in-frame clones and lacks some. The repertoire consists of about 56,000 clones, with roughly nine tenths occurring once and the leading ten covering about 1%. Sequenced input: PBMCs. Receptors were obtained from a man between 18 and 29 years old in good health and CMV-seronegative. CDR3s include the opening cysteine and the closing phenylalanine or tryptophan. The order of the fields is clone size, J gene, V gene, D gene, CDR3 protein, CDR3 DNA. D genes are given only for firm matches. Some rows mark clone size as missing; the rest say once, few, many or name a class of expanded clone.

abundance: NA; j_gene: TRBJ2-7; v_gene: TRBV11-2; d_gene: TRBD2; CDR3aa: CASSFLTAGGRDEQYF; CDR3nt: TGTGCCAGCAGCTTCCTCACCGCGGGAGGGCGGGACGAGCAGTACTTC
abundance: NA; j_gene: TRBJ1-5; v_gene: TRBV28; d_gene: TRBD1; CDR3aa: CASSKLGQGLNQPQHF; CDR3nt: TGTGCCAGCAGTAAGCTGGGACAGGGGTTAAATCAGCCCCAGCATTTT
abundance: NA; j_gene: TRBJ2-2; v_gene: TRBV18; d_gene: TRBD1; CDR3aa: CASSETRDSTGELFF; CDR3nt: TGTGCCAGCTCCGAGACGAGGGACAGCACCGGGGAGCTGTTTTTT
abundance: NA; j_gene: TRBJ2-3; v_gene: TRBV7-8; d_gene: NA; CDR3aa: CASSWSYTDTQYF; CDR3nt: TGTGCCAGCAGCTGGAGTTACACAGATACGCAGTATTTT
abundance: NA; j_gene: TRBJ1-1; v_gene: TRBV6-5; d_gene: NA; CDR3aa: CASSYQMNTEAFF; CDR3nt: TGTGCCAGCAGTTATCAGATGAACACTGAAGCTTTCTTT
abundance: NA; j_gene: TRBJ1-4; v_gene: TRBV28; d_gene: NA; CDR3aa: CASSTGSTKEKLFF; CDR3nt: TGTGCCAGCAGTACCGGGTCCACTAAGGAAAAACTGTTTTTT
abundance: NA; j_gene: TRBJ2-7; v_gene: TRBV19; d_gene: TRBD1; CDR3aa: CASSRSGPGGYEQYF; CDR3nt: TGTGCCAGTAGTAGGTCCGGGCCAGGGGGATACGAGCAGTACTTC
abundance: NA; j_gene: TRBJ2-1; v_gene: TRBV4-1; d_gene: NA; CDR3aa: CASSLGGEQFF; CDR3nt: TGCGCCAGCAGCCTAGGGGGTGAGCAGTTCTTC
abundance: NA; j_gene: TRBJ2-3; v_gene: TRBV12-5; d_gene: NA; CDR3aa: CASGPGVGLTDTQYF; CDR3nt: TGTGCTAGTGGTCCGGGAGTAGGGCTCACAGATACGCAGTATTTT
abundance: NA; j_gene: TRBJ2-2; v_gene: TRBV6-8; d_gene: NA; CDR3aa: CASRSGTGELFF; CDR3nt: TGTGCCAGCAGATCCGGGACTGGGGAGCTGTTTTTT
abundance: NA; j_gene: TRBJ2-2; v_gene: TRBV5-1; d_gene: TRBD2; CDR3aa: CASSGGGITGELFF; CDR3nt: TGCGCCAGCAGCGGCGGGGGAATCACCGGGGAGCTGTTTTTT
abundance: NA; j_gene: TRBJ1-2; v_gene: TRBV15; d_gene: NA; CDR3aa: CATSRDKGRTIGYTF; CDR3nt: TGTGCCACCAGCAGAGATAAGGGGCGTACTATTGGCTACACCTTC
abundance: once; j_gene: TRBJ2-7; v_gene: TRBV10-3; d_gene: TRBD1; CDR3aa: CAISEGQGSHEQYF; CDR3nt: TGTGCCATCAGTGAAGGACAGGGAAGCCACGAGCAGTACTTC
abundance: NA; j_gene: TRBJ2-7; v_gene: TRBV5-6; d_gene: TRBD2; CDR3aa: CASSPGTSDYEQYF; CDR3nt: TGTGCCAGCAGCCCCGGGACTAGCGACTACGAGCAGTACTTC
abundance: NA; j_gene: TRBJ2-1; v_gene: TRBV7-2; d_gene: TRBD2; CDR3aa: CASSSYPSGNDREQFF; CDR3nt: TGTGCCAGCAGCTCCTACCCTAGCGGGAACGACCGGGAGCAGTTCTTC
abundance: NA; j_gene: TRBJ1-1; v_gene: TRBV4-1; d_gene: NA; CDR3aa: CASSQERGTFEAFF; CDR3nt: TGCGCCAGCAGCCAAGAACGCGGGACCTTTGAAGCTTTCTTT
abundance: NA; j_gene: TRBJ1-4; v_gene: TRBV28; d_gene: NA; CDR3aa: CASRSQSTNEKLFF; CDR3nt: TGTGCCAGCAGGTCACAGAGCACTAATGAAAAACTGTTTTTT
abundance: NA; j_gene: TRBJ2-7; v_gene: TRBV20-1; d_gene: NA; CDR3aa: CSASRGREQYF; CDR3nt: TGCAGTGCTAGCAGGGGTCGAGAGCAGTACTTC
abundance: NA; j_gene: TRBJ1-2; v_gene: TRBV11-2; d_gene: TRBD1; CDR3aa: CASSLLTGGGYGYTF; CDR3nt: TGTGCCAGCAGCCTACTGACAGGGGGCGGCTATGGCTACACCTTC
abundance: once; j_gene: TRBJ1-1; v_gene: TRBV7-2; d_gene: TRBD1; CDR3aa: CASSRQGVNTEAFF; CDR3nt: TGTGCCAGCAGCCGACAGGGGGTGAACACTGAAGCTTTCTTT